This section outlines one TCR beta chain sequence together with its context. The data are from a study of OX40 agonist ivuxolimab in advanced cancers. The data were produced by immunoSEQ multiplex PCR, yet TCRdb's version contains in-frame clones alone and is incomplete. The sample gives tens of thousands of clones, about 93% of which show up once; 0.25% to 0.35% is in the top ten. V lost 5 bases and J lost 10; bases outside the gene matches: 9. The germline CDR1 and CDR2 sequences are SGDLS and YYNGEE. The CDR3 runs to 14 residues. Sample: CD4+ or CD8+ T cells sorted from blood, taken in a trial of the OX40 agonist ivuxolimab. The source of this sequence is an adult with an advanced solid tumor such as melanoma, head and neck, liver or kidney cancer. The chain links TRBV9 to TRBJ1-6, with 7 positions matching TRBD1. The CDR3: CASRKGTEKSPLHF. CDR3 nucleotide sequence: TGTGCCAGCAGGAAGGGGACAGAAAAATCACCCCTCCACTTT.